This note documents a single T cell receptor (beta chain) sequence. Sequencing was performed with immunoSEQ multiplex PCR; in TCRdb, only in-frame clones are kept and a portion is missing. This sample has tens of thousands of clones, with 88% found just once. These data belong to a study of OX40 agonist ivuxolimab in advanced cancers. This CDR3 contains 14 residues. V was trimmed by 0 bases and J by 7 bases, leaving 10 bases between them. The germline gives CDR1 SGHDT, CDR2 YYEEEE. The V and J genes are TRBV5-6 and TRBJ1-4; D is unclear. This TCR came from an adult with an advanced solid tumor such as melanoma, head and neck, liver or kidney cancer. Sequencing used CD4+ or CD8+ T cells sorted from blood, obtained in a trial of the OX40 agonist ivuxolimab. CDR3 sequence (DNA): TGTGCCAGCAGCTTGGCGGGGTTGGGTGAAAAACTGTTTTTT. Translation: CASSLAGLGEKLFF.